These T cell receptor beta chains were read from a single sample in a study of blood T cell repertoires in COVID-19. Profiling relied on immunoSEQ multiplex PCR, and the TCRdb table lists in-frame clones only, not all of them. Among some 160,000 clones listed, around 85% were seen once. Specimen: PBMCs or T cells enriched from blood (not recorded which). Source of these receptors: a woman between 40 and 55 years old who had recovered from COVID-19. Both conserved end residues are part of each CDR3. The D gene is left open where the match is weak. Size tells how often a clone was seen (once, few, many) or the class of an expanded clone, and some rows leave it out.

clone size,V gene,J gene,D gene,CDR3 DNA,CDR3 protein
.,TRBV7-8,TRBJ2-3,.,TGTGCCAGCAGCCCGGAGGTGTACCGGGGAAATACGCAGTATTTT,CASSPEVYRGNTQYF
.,TRBV20-1,TRBJ2-1,.,TGCAGTGGAGGGGGGGGCAATGAGCAGTTCTTC,CSGGGGNEQFF
.,TRBV27,TRBJ1-1,TRBD1,TGTGCCAGCAGGGGGGACAGGGGAAACACTGAAGCTTTCTTT,CASRGDRGNTEAFF
.,TRBV12-5,TRBJ2-5,TRBD2,TGTGCTAGTGGTTTGGTACGGGGGGGCGTTAATGGGGAGACCCAGTACTTC,CASGLVRGGVNGETQYF
.,TRBV5-6,TRBJ1-2,TRBD1,TGTGCCAGCAGCGGGGCCCTGACAGGGGGACCTGGCTACACCTTC,CASSGALTGGPGYTF
few,TRBV30,TRBJ2-1,TRBD2,TGTGCCTGGAACCCCGGGACTAGCGGGGGTACCTACAATGAGCAGTTCTTC,CAWNPGTSGGTYNEQFF
.,TRBV2,TRBJ1-1,.,TGTGCCAGCAGTGAGGAGCAGACCACTGAAGCTTTCTTT,CASSEEQTTEAFF
.,TRBV9,TRBJ2-7,TRBD2,TGTGCCAGCAGCGTAACGCCCGGTCCAATAGCGGGAGAGGGTTACGAGCAGTACTTC,CASSVTPGPIAGEGYEQYF
.,TRBV19,TRBJ2-7,TRBD2,TGTGCCAGTAGTATCGCGGGGGGCAGAAACGAGCAGTACTTC,CASSIAGGRNEQYF
.,TRBV11-2,TRBJ1-2,.,TGTGCCAGCAGTGGGGCGCATTATGGCTATGGCTACACCTTC,CASSGAHYGYGYTF
many,TRBV19,TRBJ1-2,.,TGTGCCAGTAGTATGCCGGCGGATCTCCCTCACTATGGCTACACCTTC,CASSMPADLPHYGYTF
.,TRBV3-1/TRBV3-2,TRBJ1-6,.,TGTGCCAGCAGCCAAGATCTCGGGCCAGGAGCCACCCGGGGACCCCTCCACTTT,CASSQDLGPGATRGPLHF
.,TRBV7-6,TRBJ2-6,.,TGTGCCAGCAGCTTATCTTATATCAGTGCCGGGGCCAACGTCCTGACTTTC,CASSLSYISAGANVLTF
.,TRBV5-1,TRBJ2-5,.,TGCGCCAGCAGCCGTCTCGGGGTTCGCCAAGAGACCCAGTACTTC,CASSRLGVRQETQYF
.,TRBV25-1,TRBJ2-1,.,TGTGCCAGCAGTGAGGGGCTAGCGACCAATGAGCAGTTCTTC,CASSEGLATNEQFF
.,TRBV2,TRBJ1-6,.,TGTGCCAGCAGGGAGCCGAGAAATAATTCACCCCTCCACTTT,CASREPRNNSPLHF
.,TRBV4-1,TRBJ2-5,TRBD1,TGCGCCAGCAGCCTACCAGGGGGATTGGAGACCCAGTACTTC,CASSLPGGLETQYF
.,TRBV30,TRBJ1-6,.,TGTGCCTGGAGTTCGAGGGAAATCTCCTATAATTCACCCCTCCACTTT,CAWSSREISYNSPLHF
.,TRBV7-9,TRBJ1-2,.,TGTGCCAGCAGCCCAAGACAGGAGGGCTACACCTTC,CASSPRQEGYTF
.,TRBV5-6,TRBJ2-5,.,TGTGCCAGCAGTGCCGGAGGGGAAGAGACCCAGTACTTC,CASSAGGEETQYF
.,TRBV15,TRBJ1-3,.,TGTGCCACCAGCAGAGCCCAGGGATGGAACACCATATATTTT,CATSRAQGWNTIYF
.,TRBV5-1,TRBJ2-6,.,TGCGCCAGCAGCTTGTCCCCAGGATCCGTCTCTGGGGCCAACGTCCTGACTTTC,CASSLSPGSVSGANVLTF
.,TRBV5-1,TRBJ2-5,TRBD2,TGCGCCAGCATGAGCGGGGGCCCCGAAGGGACCCAGTACTTC,CASMSGGPEGTQYF